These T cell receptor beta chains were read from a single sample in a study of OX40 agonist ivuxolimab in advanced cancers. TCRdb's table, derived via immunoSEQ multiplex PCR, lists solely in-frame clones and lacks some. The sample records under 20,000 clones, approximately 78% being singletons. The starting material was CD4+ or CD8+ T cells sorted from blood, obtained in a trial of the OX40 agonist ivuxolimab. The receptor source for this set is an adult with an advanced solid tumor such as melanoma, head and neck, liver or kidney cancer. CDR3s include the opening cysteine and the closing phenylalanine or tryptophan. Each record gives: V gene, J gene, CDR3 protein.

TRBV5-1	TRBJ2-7	CASSPTSGVYEQYF
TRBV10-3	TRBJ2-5	CAISGTLADQETQYF
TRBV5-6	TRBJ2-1	CASSLIGEALYNEQFF
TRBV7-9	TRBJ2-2	CASSREELFF
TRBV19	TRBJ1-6	CASSIEPYNSPLHF
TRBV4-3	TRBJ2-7	CASSQDTGEREQGSYEQYF
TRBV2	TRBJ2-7	CASKGPIAHEQYF
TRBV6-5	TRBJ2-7	CASRMGQGADEQYF
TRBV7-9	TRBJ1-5	CASSLGTHDQPQHF
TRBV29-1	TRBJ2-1	CSVSGRGYNEQFF
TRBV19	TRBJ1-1	CASSIGRGNTEAFF
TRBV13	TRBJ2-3	CASSLVPRSPTSTDTQYF
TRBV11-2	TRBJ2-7	CASSLWFLSYEQYF
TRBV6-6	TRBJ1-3	CASSYSSGTTGNTIYF
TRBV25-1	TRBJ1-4	CASSEGGWNEKLFF
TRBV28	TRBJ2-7	CASRSQVAGASYEQYF
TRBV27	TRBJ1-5	CASRVVWGDQPQHF
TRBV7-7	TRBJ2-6	CASSSTEMGRFKGANVLTF
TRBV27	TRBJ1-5	CASSLQGAWQPQHF
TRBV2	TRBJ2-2	CASSPDGPANTGELFF
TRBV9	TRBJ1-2	CASLGANYGYTF
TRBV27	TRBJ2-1	CASSLLFTGGAGGEQFF
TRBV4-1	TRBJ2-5	CASSQDTLAETQYF
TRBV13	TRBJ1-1	CASSPRTGRTEAFF